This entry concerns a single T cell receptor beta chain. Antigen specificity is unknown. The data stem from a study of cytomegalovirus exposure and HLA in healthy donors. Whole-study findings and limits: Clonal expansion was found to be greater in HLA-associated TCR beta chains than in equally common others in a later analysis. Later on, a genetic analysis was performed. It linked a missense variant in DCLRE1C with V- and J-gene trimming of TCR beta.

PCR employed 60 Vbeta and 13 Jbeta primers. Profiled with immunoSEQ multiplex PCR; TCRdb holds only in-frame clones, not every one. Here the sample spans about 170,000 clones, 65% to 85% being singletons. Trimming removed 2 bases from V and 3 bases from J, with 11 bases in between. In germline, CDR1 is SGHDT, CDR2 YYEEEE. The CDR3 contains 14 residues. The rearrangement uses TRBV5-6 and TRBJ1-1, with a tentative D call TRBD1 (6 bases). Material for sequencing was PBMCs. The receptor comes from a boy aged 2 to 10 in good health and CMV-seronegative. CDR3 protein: CASSFSGEHTEAFF. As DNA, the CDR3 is TGTGCCAGCAGCTTTTCAGGGGAGCACACTGAAGCTTTCTTT.